This T cell receptor (beta chain) was profiled in a study of OX40 agonist ivuxolimab in advanced cancers. Study outcomes and limitations: The specificity for antigen of the expanded peripheral T cells was not determined.

This clone occurred a few times. Antigen unknown. The table came from immunoSEQ multiplex PCR; TCRdb's copy has only in-frame clones and leaves some out. The sample lists roughly 35,000 clones, 70% to 85% seen once, with roughly 11% in the top ten. Patients were excluded for autoimmune disease history or systemic immunosuppression. CDR3 size: 12 residues. V gave up 2 bases and J gave up 3 bases, with 4 bases separating them. Germline V CDR1 and CDR2: MNHEY, SVGAGI. The sequence was collected from an adult with an advanced solid tumor such as melanoma, head and neck, liver or kidney cancer. This sample comprised CD4+ or CD8+ T cells sorted from blood, obtained in a trial of the OX40 agonist ivuxolimab. The chain is built from TRBV6-5 and TRBJ1-1; no reliable D call. The CDR3 DNA is TGTGCCAGCAGTTACGGGGACACTGAAGCTTTCTTT. Translation gives CASSYGDTEAFF.